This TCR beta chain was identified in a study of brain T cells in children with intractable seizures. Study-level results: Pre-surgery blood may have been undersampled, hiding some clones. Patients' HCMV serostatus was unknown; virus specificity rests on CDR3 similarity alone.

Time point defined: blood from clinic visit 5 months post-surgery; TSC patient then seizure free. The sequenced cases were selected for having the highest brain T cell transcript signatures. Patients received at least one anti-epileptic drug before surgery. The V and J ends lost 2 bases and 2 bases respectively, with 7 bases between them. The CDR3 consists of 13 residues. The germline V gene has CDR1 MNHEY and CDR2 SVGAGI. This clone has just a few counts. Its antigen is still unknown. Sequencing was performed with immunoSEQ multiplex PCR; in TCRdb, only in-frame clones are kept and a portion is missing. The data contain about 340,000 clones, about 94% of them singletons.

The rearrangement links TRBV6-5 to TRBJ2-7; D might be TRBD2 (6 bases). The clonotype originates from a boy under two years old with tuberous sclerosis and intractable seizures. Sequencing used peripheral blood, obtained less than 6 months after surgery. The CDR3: CASSYGEAYEQYF. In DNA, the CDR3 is TGTGCCAGCAGTTACGGGGAGGCCTACGAGCAGTACTTC.